This TCR beta chain was identified during a study of cytomegalovirus exposure and HLA in healthy donors. Points from the study as a whole: Several of the most significant clusters appeared, in a later analysis, to be linked to common viral pathogens. In a later analysis, a missense DCLRE1C variant was linked to TCR beta V- and J-gene trimming.

The V and J ends lost 4 bases and 1 base respectively, with 8 bases between them. This CDR3 is built from 13 residues. Germline-derived CDR1 and CDR2 are LGHNA and YSLEER. About this clone itself: Its specificity is not known.

Though probably carrying unrecorded immune exposures, donors were nominally healthy at sampling. Primers for the PCR totalled 60 Vbeta and 13 Jbeta. Using immunoSEQ multiplex PCR, the repertoire was profiled, and TCRdb retains in-frame clones only, with some absent. Its clone listing holds about 150,000 clones. The receptor comes from a woman aged 50 to 60 in good health and CMV-seronegative. The sequencing input was PBMCs. V usage is TRBV4-3 and J usage is TRBJ2-7; D is unclear. The CDR3 DNA sequence: TGCGCCAGCAGCCGTGAGATGTCCTACGAGCAGTACTTC. Its translation is CASSREMSYEQYF.